This T cell receptor beta chain is drawn from a study of cytomegalovirus exposure and HLA in healthy donors. With 0 bases clipped from V and 1 base from J, the junction kept 2 bases outside the gene matches. The CDR3 has 16 amino acids. The V gene's germline CDR1 is LGHNA and CDR2 YSLEER. The study ran its PCR with 60 Vbeta and 13 Jbeta primers. Only in-frame clones appear in the TCRdb table, and some are missing; sequencing was by immunoSEQ multiplex PCR. The sample has 140,000 or so clones, about a tenth seen once. About this clone: Its specificity is unknown. Within the sample, other DNA sequences also encode this same CDR3.

Findings and limits, study-wide: About 87% or about 30% of the time was how often most TCR beta V segments were productive, according to an earlier analysis. Associated with cytomegalovirus, according to the listing, were some 150 TCR beta chains. A cluster of highly shared sequence variants was likely a sequencing artifact.

The source of this sequence is a male donor in good health and CMV-seronegative. The sample consisted of PBMCs. This sequence joins TRBV4-3 and TRBJ2-3; 9 nucleotides agree with TRBD2. The CDR3 DNA follows: TGCGCCAGCAGCCAAGATCCTAGCGGGGGCACAGATACGCAGTATTTT. This gives the protein CASSQDPSGGTDTQYF.